These T cell receptor beta chains were read from a single sample in a study of T cells in localized non-small cell lung cancer. Data came from immunoSEQ multiplex PCR; TCRdb stores just in-frame clones and leaves some out. This repertoire shows under 20,000 clones, approximately 91% found once; its top ten account for around 2.9%. This specimen was peripheral blood, taken before any cancer treatment. These receptors were obtained from a woman between 35 and 70 years old with stage I lung adenocarcinoma. CDR3s include the opening cysteine and the closing phenylalanine or tryptophan. Each record gives: CDR3 length, clone size, V gene, J gene, CDR3 protein. Clone size appears in some rows only: once, few, many, or a class for an expanded clone.

14	NA	TRBV28	TRBJ2-2	CASRPGHNTGELFF
15	NA	TRBV11-3	TRBJ2-7	CASSFIVGSRGEQYF
14	NA	TRBV6-1	TRBJ2-2	CASSGRLYTGELFF
13	NA	TRBV19	TRBJ1-3	CASSIELGNTIYF
13	NA	TRBV4-3	TRBJ2-3	CASARADTDTQYF
13	NA	TRBV6-5	TRBJ1-4	CASSRQGQEKLFF
13	NA	TRBV11-2	TRBJ1-2	CASSVGTEPRYTF
13	NA	TRBV28	TRBJ2-5	CASSRQFKETQYF
14	NA	TRBV29-1	TRBJ2-3	CSAVGVPSTDTQYF
15	NA	TRBV11-2	TRBJ2-2	CASSLQGQGTGELFF
16	NA	TRBV28	TRBJ2-7	CASSLTPLAGAYEQYF
13	NA	TRBV25-1	TRBJ1-1	CASQGQGGTEAFF
15	NA	TRBV4-2	TRBJ2-7	CASSQEMGDPNEQYF
13	NA	TRBV7-2	TRBJ1-1	CASSRDPGREAFF
15	NA	TRBV18	TRBJ1-5	CASSPGQGADQPQHF
15	NA	TRBV7-9	TRBJ1-2	CASSLASQGTSEYTF
15	NA	TRBV7-2	TRBJ2-3	CASSAGTSGPGTQYF
15	few	TRBV10-3	TRBJ1-1	CAISGSTTGVGEAFF
16	NA	TRBV9	TRBJ2-7	CASSVDGQANSYEQYF
13	NA	TRBV5-1	TRBJ1-2	CASSFDSNYGYTF
18	NA	TRBV5-1	TRBJ2-1	CASSLGTSGRPSYNEQFF
15	NA	TRBV11-2	TRBJ1-6	CASSFSVGYNSPLHF
13	NA	TRBV5-4	TRBJ2-5	CASSLQGGETQYF
12	NA	TRBV10-3	TRBJ2-4	CAISDRENIQYF
13	NA	TRBV7-9	TRBJ1-1	CASTHENAWEAFF
17	NA	TRBV5-4	TRBJ2-3	CASSEPTSSPSTDTQYF